A single sample gave rise to the 23 T cell receptor beta chains below, sequenced in a study of blood T cell repertoires in COVID-19. Profiling relied on immunoSEQ multiplex PCR, and the TCRdb table lists in-frame clones only, not all of them. The data hold 300,000 to 450,000 clones, with around 85% observed a single time. The sequencing input was peripheral blood. Every receptor here comes from a woman aged 18-35 years with acute or convalescent COVID-19.

J is TRBJ1-2 and V is TRBV28; D is uncertain. Germline CDR1 MDHEN, CDR2 SYDVKM. V was cut by 8 bases and J by 4 bases, with 23 bases left in between. The CDR3 has 16 residues. Here the CDR3 DNA reads TGTGCCAGCCTTGGCTCAGGCCATATCTTACTCTATGGCTACACCTTC. Protein: CASLGSGHILLYGYTF.

The J gene is TRBJ1-2, the V gene TRBV9; no definite D call. The CDR3 extends over 15 amino acids. In germline, CDR1 is SGDLS, CDR2 YYNGEE. The V and J ends lost 3 bases and 4 bases respectively, with 16 bases between them. CDR3 DNA sequence: TGTGCCAGCAGCGAGAGGGCAGGCGGGAGCTATGGCTACACCTTC. Translation gives CASSERAGGSYGYTF.

The rearrangement joins TRBV2 to TRBJ1-6, with TRBD1 matching over 7 bases. Germline assignment: CDR1 SNHLY and CDR2 FYNNEI. The CDR3 contains 14 residues. With 8 bases clipped from V and 8 bases from J, the junction kept 9 bases outside the gene matches. The CDR3 is CASSGQSLYSPLHF. The CDR3 region has the DNA TGTGCCAGCTCGGGACAGAGCCTTTATTCACCCCTCCACTTT.

On this clone itself: Germline is not matched at one junction end, which may reflect a read error. The chain couples TRBV12-3 or TRBV12-4 to TRBJ1-1, with D unresolved. The CDR3 spans 11 residues. CDR3 residues: CATSGGREAFF. DNA of the CDR3: TGTGCCACCAGTGGCGGAAGGGAAGCTTTCTTT.

This chain joins TRBV5-1 and TRBJ2-1; TRBD2 agrees at 8 bases. The CDR3 extends over 15 amino acids. The V segment lost 0 bases and the J segment 10 bases; nucleotides outside the gene matches: 9. Germline V gene data show CDR1 as SGHRS and CDR2 as YFSETQ. Here the CDR3 DNA reads TGCGCCAGCAGCTTGGCCGGGACGGGAGGGGTGGAGCAGTTCTTC. It encodes CASSLAGTGGVEQFF.

This CDR3 reads CASSRGGGKAKNIQYF. The CDR3 DNA reads TGTGCCAGCAGCCGCGGGGGCGGGAAGGCCAAAAACATTCAGTACTTC. This chain links TRBV5-6 with TRBJ2-4, with D perhaps TRBD2 (7 bases). Trimming removed 4 bases from V and 1 base from J, with 15 bases in between. This CDR3 is 16 amino acids long. CDR1 SGHDT and CDR2 YYEEEE come from the germline V gene. Full variable domain (remainder filled in from reference TRBV5-6 and TRBJ2-4): DAGVTQSPTHLIKTRGQQVTLRCSPKSGHDTVSWYQQALGQGPQFIFQYYEEEERQRGNFPDRFSGHQFPNYSSELNVNALLLGDSALYLCASSRGGGKAKNIQYFGAGTRLSVL.

The genes are TRBV11-2 and TRBJ2-7, with D perhaps matching TRBD2 (5 bases). The V end was cut by 5 bases, the J end by 2 bases, with 16 bases between. Germline-derived CDR1 and CDR2 are SGHAT and FQNNGV. The CDR3 covers 15 residues. DNA of the CDR3: TGTGCCAGCAGCCCAGCGGCGGAGAAAGCCTACGAGCAGTACTTC. This codes for CASSPAAEKAYEQYF.

The chain employs TRBV9 and TRBJ1-2; 7 bases are a match to TRBD1. In germline, CDR1 is SGDLS, CDR2 YYNGEE. CDR3 length: 15 amino acids. J was trimmed by 5 bases and V by 4 bases; bases with no gene match: 11. CDR3 region: CASSPGIGGSYGYTF. CDR3 nucleotides: TGTGCCAGCAGCCCCGGTATAGGGGGCTCATATGGCTACACCTTC.

This chain connects TRBV5-4 to TRBJ2-2, with TRBD2 matching 11 bases. The germline gives CDR1 SGHNT, CDR2 YYREEE (reference sequence). The V gene end was trimmed by 4 bases and the J gene end by 7 bases; junction bases not matched to a gene: 21. The CDR3 totals 20 residues. The CDR3 loop reads CASSHRLLGLAGGHGGELFF. As DNA, the CDR3 is TGTGCCAGCAGCCATCGCTTGCTTGGGCTAGCGGGGGGCCACGGCGGGGAGCTGTTTTTT.

The J gene is TRBJ1-6, the V gene TRBV29-1, with D possibly TRBD1 on 5 matching bases. The V and J ends lost 8 bases and 3 bases respectively, with 11 bases between them. This CDR3 region has 13 residues. CDR1 is SQVTM, CDR2 ANQGSEA, per germline. The CDR3 bases are TGCAGCATCCAGACAGTCTATAATTCACCCCTCCACTTT. This gives the protein CSIQTVYNSPLHF.

This clone appeared once. The chain is built from TRBV28 and TRBJ1-6, with 7 bases that match TRBD1. The V gene's germline CDR1 is MDHEN and CDR2 SYDVKM. This CDR3 has 17 residues. The J segment lost 7 bases and the V segment lost 6 bases, leaving 15 bases of the junction unmatched. The CDR3 spells CASRYVTGARENSPLHF. CDR3 nucleotides: TGTGCCAGCAGATATGTTACAGGGGCTAGGGAGAATTCACCCCTCCACTTT.

The rearrangement uses TRBV7-6 and TRBJ2-5; D possibly corresponds to TRBD2 (5 bases). This CDR3 region has 17 residues. Per the germline V gene, CDR1 is SGHVS and CDR2 is FNYEAQ. V was clipped by 1 base and J by 4 bases, with 19 bases between them. The CDR3: CASSLGGLAESGETQYF. The CDR3 coding sequence is TGTGCCAGCAGCTTAGGCGGGCTAGCAGAATCGGGAGAGACCCAGTACTTC.

The J gene is TRBJ2-7, the V gene TRBV2, with a tentative D call TRBD1 (6 bases). V was shortened by 6 bases and J by 0 bases, with 12 bases between the two germline ends. Germline V gene sequence: CDR1 SNHLY, CDR2 FYNNEI. The CDR3 consists of 14 residues. The CDR3 DNA sequence: TGTGCCAGCAGCTTCGGACAGAGCTCCTACGAGCAGTACTTC. Residues: CASSFGQSSYEQYF.

The count of this clone is one. Germline is not matched at one junction end, which may reflect a read error. This chain connects TRBV12-5 to TRBJ1-3; D gene unclear. The CDR3 totals 11 residues. CDR1 LGHNT and CDR2 FRNRAP come from the germline V gene. In DNA form, the CDR3 reads TGTGCTAGTGGTTTGTTGCGGACTCCTTCTTTT. It is translated as CASGLLRTPSF.

This clone was counted a single time. The chain has TRBV5-4 and TRBJ1-2; D unclear. The germline V gene has CDR1 SGHNT and CDR2 YYREEE (reference sequence). The germline V and J ends were trimmed by 0 bases and 0 bases, with 9 bases remaining between them. The CDR3 is 15 residues long. The CDR3 is CASSLGAGANYGYTF. The DNA of the CDR3 is TGTGCCAGCAGCTTGGGGGCCGGGGCTAACTATGGCTACACCTTC. Complete variable domain (other parts from reference TRBV5-4 and TRBJ1-2): ETGVTQSPTHLIKTRGQQVTLRCSSQSGHNTVSWYQQALGQGPQFIFQYYREEENGRGNFPPRFSGLQFPNYSSELNVNALELDDSALYLCASSLGAGANYGYTFGSGTRLTVV.

The J gene is TRBJ2-7, the V gene TRBV27, with TRBD2 matching over 8 bases. The germline CDR1 and CDR2 sequences are MNHEY and SMNVEV (reference sequence). The CDR3 has 14 residues. The CDR3 region has the DNA TGTGACCCCGGGGGGGGCCCCGGCTCCTACGAGCAGTACTTC. Residues: CDPGGGPGSYEQYF.

The V and J genes are TRBV19 and TRBJ2-1; TRBD2 agrees at 9 bases. CDR1 is LNHDA, CDR2 SQIVND, per germline (reference sequence). The CDR3 extends over 14 amino acids. V lost 6 bases and J lost 10; bases outside the gene matches: 10. The CDR3 DNA follows: TGTGCCAGTAGCTGGACTAGCGAAGGAAGAGAGCAGTTCTTC. Amino acid sequence: CASSWTSEGREQFF.

The V gene is TRBV25-1, the J gene TRBJ2-1, with 9 bases matching TRBD2. V shed 4 bases, J shed 2 bases, and the junction held 6 bases outside the gene matches. This CDR3 has 16 residues. Per the germline V gene, CDR1 is MGHDK and CDR2 is SYGVNS. CDR3: CASSVASGMTYNEQFF. The CDR3 DNA sequence: TGTGCCAGCAGTGTAGCTAGCGGGATGACCTACAATGAGCAGTTCTTC. The full variable domain, completed using reference TRBV25-1 and TRBJ2-1, is EADIYQTPRYLVIGTGKKITLECSQTMGHDKMYWYQQDPGMELHLIHYSYGVNSTEKGDLSSESTVSRIRTEHFPLTLESARPSHTSQYLCASSVASGMTYNEQFFGPGTRLTVL.

In DNA, the CDR3 is TGTGCCAGCAGTTACGGACTAGCGGGCTCCTACGAGCAGTACTTC. Residues: CASSYGLAGSYEQYF. The V gene is TRBV6-2 or TRBV6-3, the J gene TRBJ2-7, with 11 bases that match TRBD2. Losses at the gene ends were 2 bases for V and 0 bases for J; bases not matched to a gene: 0. Germline CDR1 and CDR2: MNHEY and SVGEGT. The CDR3 has 15 amino acids.

This clone was counted only a few times. The gene calls are TRBV3-1 (or the pseudogene TRBV3-2) and TRBJ1-1; 7 bases match TRBD1. CDR3 length equals 13 residues. CDR1 is LGHDT and CDR2 is YNNKEL in the germline V gene (reference sequence). J lost 11 bases, V lost 4 bases, and 10 bases had no gene match. The CDR3 nucleotides are TGTGCCAGCAGCCTCGGGACAGTTAGTTTGGCTTTCTTT. This translates into CASSLGTVSLAFF.

The CDR3 loop is CASSPGGGTLYEQYF. CDR3 nucleotides: TGTGCCAGCAGCCCCGGGGGGGGGACTCTCTACGAGCAGTACTTC. V is TRBV5-4 and J is TRBJ2-7; 8 bases align to TRBD2. V dropped 4 bases and J dropped 3; count of bases not matched to a gene: 9. CDR1 and CDR2 from the germline V gene are SGHNT and YYREEE (reference sequence). The CDR3 has 15 amino acids.

The V gene is TRBV3-1 (or the pseudogene TRBV3-2), the J gene TRBJ2-2; possibly TRBD1 for D (6 bases). Germline CDR1 is LGHDT and CDR2 is YNNKEL (reference sequence). This CDR3 is 13 amino acids long. V was pared by 5 bases and J by 6 bases, with 10 bases between. CDR3 residues: CASSVQGPGELFF. The DNA for the CDR3 is TGTGCCAGCAGCGTACAGGGTCCCGGGGAGCTGTTTTTT.

The V call is TRBV19, the J call TRBJ2-7; the match to TRBD2 covers 12 bases. J was trimmed by 0 bases and V by 6 bases; bases with no gene match: 3. Germline CDR1 LNHDA, CDR2 SQIVND (reference sequence). The CDR3 sequence is 15 residues long. Here the CDR3 DNA reads TGTGCCAGTAGCCCGGGACTAGCGGGCTCCTACGAGCAGTACTTC. Translated, it gives CASSPGLAGSYEQYF.